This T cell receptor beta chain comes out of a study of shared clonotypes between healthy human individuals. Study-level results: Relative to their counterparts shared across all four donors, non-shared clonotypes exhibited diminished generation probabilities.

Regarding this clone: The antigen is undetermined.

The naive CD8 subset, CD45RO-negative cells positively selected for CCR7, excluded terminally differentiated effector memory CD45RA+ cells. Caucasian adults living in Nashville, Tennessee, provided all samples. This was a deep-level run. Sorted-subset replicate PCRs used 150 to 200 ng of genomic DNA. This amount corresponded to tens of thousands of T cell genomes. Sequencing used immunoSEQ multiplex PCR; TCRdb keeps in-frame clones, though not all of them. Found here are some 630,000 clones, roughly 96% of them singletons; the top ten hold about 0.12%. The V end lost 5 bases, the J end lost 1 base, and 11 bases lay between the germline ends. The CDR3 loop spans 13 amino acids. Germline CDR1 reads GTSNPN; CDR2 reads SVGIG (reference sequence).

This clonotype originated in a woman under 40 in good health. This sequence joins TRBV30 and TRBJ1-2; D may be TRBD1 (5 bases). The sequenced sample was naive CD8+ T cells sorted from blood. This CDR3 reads CAWQGVGNYGYTF. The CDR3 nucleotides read TGTGCCTGGCAGGGTGTGGGTAACTATGGCTACACCTTC.